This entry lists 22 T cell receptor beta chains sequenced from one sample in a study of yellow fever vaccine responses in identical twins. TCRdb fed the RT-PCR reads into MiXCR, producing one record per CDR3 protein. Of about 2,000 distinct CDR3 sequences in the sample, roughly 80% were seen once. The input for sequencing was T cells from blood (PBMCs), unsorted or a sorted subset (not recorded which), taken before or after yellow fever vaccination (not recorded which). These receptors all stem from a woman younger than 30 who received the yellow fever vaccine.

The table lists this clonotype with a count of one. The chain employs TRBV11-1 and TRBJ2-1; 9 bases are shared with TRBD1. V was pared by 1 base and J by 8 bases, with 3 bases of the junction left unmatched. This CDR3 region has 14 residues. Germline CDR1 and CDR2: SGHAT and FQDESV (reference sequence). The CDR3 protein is CASSLGDRVDEQFF. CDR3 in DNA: TGTGCCAGCAGCTTAGGGGACAGGGTCGATGAGCAGTTCTTC.

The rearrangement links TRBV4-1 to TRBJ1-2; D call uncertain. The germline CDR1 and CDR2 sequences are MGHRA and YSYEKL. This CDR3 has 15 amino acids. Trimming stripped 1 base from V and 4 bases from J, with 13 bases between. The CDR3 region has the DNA TGCGCCAGCAGCCAAGGAGGAGAAAACCTCTATGGCTACACCTTC. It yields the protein CASSQGGENLYGYTF.

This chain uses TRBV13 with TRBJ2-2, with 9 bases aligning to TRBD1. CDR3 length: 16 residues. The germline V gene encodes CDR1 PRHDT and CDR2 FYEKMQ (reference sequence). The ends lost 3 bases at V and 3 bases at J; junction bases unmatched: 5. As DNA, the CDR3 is TGTGCCAGCAGCTTCCTACAGGGGGCGGACACCGGGGAGCTGTTTTTT. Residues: CASSFLQGADTGELFF.

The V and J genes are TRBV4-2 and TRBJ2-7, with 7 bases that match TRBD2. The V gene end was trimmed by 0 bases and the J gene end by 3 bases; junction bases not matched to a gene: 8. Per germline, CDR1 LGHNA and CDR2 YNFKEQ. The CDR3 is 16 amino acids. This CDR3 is CASSQDPAGGSYEQYF. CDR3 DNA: TGTGCCAGCAGCCAAGATCCGGCCGGGGGGAGCTACGAGCAGTACTTC.

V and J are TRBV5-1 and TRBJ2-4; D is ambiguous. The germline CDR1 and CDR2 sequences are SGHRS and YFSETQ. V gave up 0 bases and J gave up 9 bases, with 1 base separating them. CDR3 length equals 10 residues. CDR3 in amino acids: CASSLGIQYF. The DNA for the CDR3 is TGCGCCAGCAGCTTGGGCATTCAGTACTTC.

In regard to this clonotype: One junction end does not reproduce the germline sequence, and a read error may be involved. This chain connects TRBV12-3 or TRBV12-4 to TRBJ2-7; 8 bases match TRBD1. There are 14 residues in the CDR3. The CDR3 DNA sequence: TGTGCCAGCAGTCCCAGGACAGGGTCCTTCGAGCAGTACTTC. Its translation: CASSPRTGSFEQYF.

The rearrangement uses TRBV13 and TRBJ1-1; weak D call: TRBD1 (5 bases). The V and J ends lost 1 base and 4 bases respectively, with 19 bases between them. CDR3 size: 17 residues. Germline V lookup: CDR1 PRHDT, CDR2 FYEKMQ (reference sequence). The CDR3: CASSLEALRGIGTEAFF. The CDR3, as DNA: TGTGCCAGCAGCTTAGAGGCCTTGCGGGGGATTGGCACTGAAGCTTTCTTT.

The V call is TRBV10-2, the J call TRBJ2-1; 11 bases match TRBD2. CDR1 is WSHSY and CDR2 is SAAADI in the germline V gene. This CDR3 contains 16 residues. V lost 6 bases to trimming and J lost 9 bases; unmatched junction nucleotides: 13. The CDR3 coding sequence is TGCGCCAGCAGGATGATACTAGCGGGAGACTCGGGTGAGCAGTTCTTC. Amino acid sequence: CASRMILAGDSGEQFF.

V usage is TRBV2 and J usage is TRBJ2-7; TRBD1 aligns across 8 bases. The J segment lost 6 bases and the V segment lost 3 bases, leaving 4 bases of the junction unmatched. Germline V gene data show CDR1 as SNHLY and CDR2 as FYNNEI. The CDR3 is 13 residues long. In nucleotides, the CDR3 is TGTGCCAGCAGTGAGTGGACAGGGAGCGAGCAGTACTTC. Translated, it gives CASSEWTGSEQYF. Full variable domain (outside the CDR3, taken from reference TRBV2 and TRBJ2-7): EPEVTQTPSHQVTQMGQEVILRCVPISNHLYFYWYRQILGQKVEFLVSFYNNEISEKSEIFDDQFSVERPDGSNFTLKIRSTKLEDSAMYFCASSEWTGSEQYFGPGTRLTVT.

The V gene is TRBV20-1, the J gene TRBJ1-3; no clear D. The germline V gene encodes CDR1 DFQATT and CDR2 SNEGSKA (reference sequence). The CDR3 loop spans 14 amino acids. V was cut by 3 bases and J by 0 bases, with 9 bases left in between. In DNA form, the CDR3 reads TGCAGTGCTAGTGCTGGGCCCTCTGGAAACACCATATATTTT. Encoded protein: CSASAGPSGNTIYF.

CDR3 in DNA: TGCAGCGCCACCCGGGATACGCAGTATTTT. This codes for CSATRDTQYF. The chain couples TRBV29-1 to TRBJ2-3; no firm D call. The V and J ends lost 7 bases and 6 bases respectively, with 8 bases between them. The CDR3 extends over 10 amino acids. Germline V CDR1 and CDR2: SQVTM, ANQGSEA.

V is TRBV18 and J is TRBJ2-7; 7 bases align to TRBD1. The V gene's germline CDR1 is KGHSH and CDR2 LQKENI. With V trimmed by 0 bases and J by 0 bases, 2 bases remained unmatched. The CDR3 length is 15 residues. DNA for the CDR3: TGTGCCAGCTCACCACCGACAGGGTCCTCCTACGAGCAGTACTTC. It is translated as CASSPPTGSSYEQYF.

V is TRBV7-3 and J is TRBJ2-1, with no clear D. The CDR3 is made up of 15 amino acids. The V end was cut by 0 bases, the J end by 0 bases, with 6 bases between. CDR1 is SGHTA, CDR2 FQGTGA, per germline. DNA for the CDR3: TGTGCCAGCAGCTTAACGATGAGCTCCTACAATGAGCAGTTCTTC. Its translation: CASSLTMSSYNEQFF.

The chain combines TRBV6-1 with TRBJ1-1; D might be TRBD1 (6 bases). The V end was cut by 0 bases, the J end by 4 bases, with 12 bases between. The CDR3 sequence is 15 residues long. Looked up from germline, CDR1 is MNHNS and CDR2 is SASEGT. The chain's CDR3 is CASSEAGGSATEAFF. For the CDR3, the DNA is TGTGCCAGCAGTGAAGCAGGGGGGTCTGCCACTGAAGCTTTCTTT.

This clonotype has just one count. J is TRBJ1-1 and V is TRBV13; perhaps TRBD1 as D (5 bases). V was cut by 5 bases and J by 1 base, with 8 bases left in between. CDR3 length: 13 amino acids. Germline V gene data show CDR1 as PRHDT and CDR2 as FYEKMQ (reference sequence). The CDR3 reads CASSKTANTEAFF. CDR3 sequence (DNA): TGTGCCAGCAGCAAGACAGCGAACACTGAAGCTTTCTTT.

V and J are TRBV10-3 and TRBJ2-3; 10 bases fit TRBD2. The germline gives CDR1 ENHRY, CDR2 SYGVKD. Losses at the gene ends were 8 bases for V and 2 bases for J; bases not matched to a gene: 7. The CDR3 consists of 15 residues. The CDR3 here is CAICETSGATDTQYF. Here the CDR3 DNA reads TGTGCCATCTGCGAAACTAGCGGGGCCACAGATACGCAGTATTTT.

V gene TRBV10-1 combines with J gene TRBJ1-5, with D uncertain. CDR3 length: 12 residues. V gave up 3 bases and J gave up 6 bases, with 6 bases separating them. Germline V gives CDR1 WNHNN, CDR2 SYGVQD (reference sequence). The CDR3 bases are TGCGCCAGCAGTGAAACGGGTCAGCCCCAGCATTTT. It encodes CASSETGQPQHF.

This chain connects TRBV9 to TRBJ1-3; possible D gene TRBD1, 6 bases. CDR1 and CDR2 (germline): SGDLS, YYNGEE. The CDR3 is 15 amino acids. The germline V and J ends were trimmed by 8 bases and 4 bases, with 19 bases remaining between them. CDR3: CASHPGASRGNTIYF. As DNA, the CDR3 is TGTGCCAGTCACCCGGGGGCATCCCGAGGAAACACCATATATTTT. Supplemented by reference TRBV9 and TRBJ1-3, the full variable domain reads DSGVTQTPKHLITATGQRVTLRCSPRSGDLSVYWYQQSLDQGLQFLIQYYNGEERAKGNILERFSAQQFPDLHSELNLSSLELGDSALYFCASHPGASRGNTIYFGEGSWLTVV.

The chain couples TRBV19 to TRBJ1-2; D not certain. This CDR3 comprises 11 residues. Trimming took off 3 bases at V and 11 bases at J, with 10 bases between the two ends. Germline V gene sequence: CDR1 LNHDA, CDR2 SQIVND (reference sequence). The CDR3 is CASSIGQMYTF. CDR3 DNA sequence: TGTGCCAGTAGTATCGGGCAAATGTACACCTTC.

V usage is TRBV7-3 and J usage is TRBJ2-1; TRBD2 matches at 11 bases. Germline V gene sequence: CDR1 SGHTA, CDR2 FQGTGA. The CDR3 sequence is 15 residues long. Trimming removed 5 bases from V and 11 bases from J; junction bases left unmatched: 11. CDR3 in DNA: TGTGCCAGCAGCGACCCACTAGCGGGAGAACCTCAGCAGTTCTTC. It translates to CASSDPLAGEPQQFF.

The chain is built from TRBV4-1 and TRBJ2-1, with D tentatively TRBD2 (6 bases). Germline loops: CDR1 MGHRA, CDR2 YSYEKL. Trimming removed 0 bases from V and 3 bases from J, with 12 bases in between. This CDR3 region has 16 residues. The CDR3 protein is CASSQDGGAYYNEQFF. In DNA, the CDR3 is TGCGCCAGCAGCCAAGACGGGGGAGCGTACTACAATGAGCAGTTCTTC.

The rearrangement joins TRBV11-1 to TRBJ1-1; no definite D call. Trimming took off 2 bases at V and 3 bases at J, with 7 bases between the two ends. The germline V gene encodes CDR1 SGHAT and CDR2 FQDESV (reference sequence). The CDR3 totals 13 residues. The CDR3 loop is CASSLLQYTEAFF. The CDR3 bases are TGTGCCAGCAGCTTATTACAGTACACTGAAGCTTTCTTT.